The clone carrying this TCR beta chain was picked up many times. The CDR3 regions of TCR beta were amplified from RNA transcripts. The primer set for the first-round RT-PCR of the TCR CDR3 was HTBI. TCRdb independently ran MiXCR on the multiplex PCR reads; one entry per CDR3 protein. Of over 350,000 distinct CDR3 sequences in the sample, 14% to 15% were seen once. The data were obtained in a study of T cells in Graves' hyperthyroidism and ophthalmopathy. The V gene lost 4 bases and the J gene lost 2 bases, with 14 bases spanning the gap. The germline V gene has CDR1 LGHDT and CDR2 YNNKEL (reference sequence). The length of the CDR3 is 15 residues. Uncontrolled infection, other autoimmune disease, pregnancy or lactation disqualified patients from enrolment. Under 12 ml fresh peripheral blood yielded the PBMCs.

The receptor was isolated from a man aged 18 to 29 with Graves' ophthalmopathy. V and J are TRBV3-1 and TRBJ2-5; D tentatively reads TRBD1 or TRBD2 (5 bases each). The material sequenced was blood. The CDR3 protein is CASSPMLGVQETQYF. The CDR3 nucleotides are TGTGCCAGCAGCCCGATGTTGGGGGTACAAGAGACCCAGTACTTC.